The clone carrying this TCR beta chain was recorded at least ten times. The antigen is unknown. This record comes from a study of regulatory T cells in long-lasting Graves disease. As to time point: newly diagnosed GD, antithyroid drugs for less than 3 months. Generation of the TCR library employed RNA extracted from PBMCs. The patients were drawn from one endocrinology department in Xi'an, China. Investigators prepared the TCR beta libraries by applying iRepertoire HTBI primers and Arm-PCR of CDR3 regions. TCRdb called the multiplex PCR reads again in MiXCR, with one record for every CDR3 protein. The sample gives 510,000 or so distinct CDR3 sequences, 12% of which show up once; about 8.3% is in the top ten. Study-level results: Sharing of public clonotypes was greater in persistent patients (about 2,700) than in new patients (approximately 940). Segments TRBV28, TRBJ1-2 and TRBJ2-5 showed preferential usage in persistent disease.

J gave up 5 bases and V 5 bases, and 14 bases lay outside the gene matches. The CDR3 length is 17 residues. CDR1 and CDR2 (germline): KGHDR, SFDVKD. These data were likewise used in another study, on T cells in Graves' hyperthyroidism and ophthalmopathy.

The clonotype was recovered from a woman aged 25 to 39 with Graves disease. Sequences were derived from peripheral blood mononuclear cells (PBMCs), sampled at new diagnosis, from a patient treated with antithyroid drugs. The J gene is TRBJ1-2, the V gene TRBV24-1; 9 nucleotides align to TRBD1. This chain's CDR3 is CATSAPPGQGDTYGYTF. As DNA, the CDR3 is TGTGCCACCAGTGCCCCCCCGGGACAGGGTGACACGTATGGCTACACCTTC.